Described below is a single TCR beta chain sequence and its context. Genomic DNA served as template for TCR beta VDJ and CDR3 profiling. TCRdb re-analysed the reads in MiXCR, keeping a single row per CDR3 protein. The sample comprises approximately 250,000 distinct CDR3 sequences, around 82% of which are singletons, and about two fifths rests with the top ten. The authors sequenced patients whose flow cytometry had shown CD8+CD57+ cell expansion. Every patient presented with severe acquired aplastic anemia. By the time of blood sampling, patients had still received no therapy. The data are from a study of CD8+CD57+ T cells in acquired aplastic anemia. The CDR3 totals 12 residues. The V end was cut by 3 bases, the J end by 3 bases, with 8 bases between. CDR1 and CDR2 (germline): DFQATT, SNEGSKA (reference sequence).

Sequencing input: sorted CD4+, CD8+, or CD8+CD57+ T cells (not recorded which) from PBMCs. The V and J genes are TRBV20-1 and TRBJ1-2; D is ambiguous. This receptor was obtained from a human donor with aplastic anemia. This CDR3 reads CSARYSDYGYTF. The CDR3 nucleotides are TGCAGTGCTAGGTACAGCGACTATGGCTACACCTTC.